The 28 T cell receptor beta chains listed next were all sequenced from one sample in a study of blood T cell repertoires in COVID-19. The repertoire was sequenced with immunoSEQ multiplex PCR; TCRdb's copy has only in-frame clones and lacks some. The sample carries 150,000 to 200,000 clones, around 85% recorded once. Source material: peripheral blood. The receptors stem from a man in his fifties who had recovered from COVID-19.

This clone has a count of ten or more. The CDR3 here is CAGGSGNTIYF. The CDR3 coding sequence is TGTGCCGGGGGGTCTGGAAACACCATATATTTT. The chain has TRBV7-9 and TRBJ1-3, with a tentative D call TRBD1 (5 bases). CDR3 length: 11 residues. The germline V gene has CDR1 SEHNR and CDR2 FQNEAQ (reference sequence). V was pared by 11 bases and J by 1 base, with 6 bases between.

This chain links TRBV5-6 with TRBJ2-7; D unclear. V was pared by 0 bases and J by 2 bases, with 9 bases between. Germline CDR1 reads SGHDT; CDR2 reads YYEEEE. This CDR3 contains 14 residues. The CDR3 coding sequence is TGTGCCAGCAGCTTGGGAACAGCAGCCTACGAGCAGTACTTC. Its translation: CASSLGTAAYEQYF.

This clone has only a few counts. This rearrangement joins TRBV5-5 to TRBJ1-2, with TRBD1 matching 7 bases. The CDR3 totals 15 residues. J lost 4 bases, V lost 2 bases, and 8 bases had no gene match. Germline V gene sequence: CDR1 SGHKS, CDR2 YYEKEE (reference sequence). The CDR3 DNA reads as TGTGCCAGCAGCTTAACCTTGGGACAGCCCTATGGCTACACCTTC. Translated: CASSLTLGQPYGYTF.

The chain has TRBV6-5 and TRBJ2-3; 7 bases align to TRBD2. CDR3 length equals 13 residues. Per germline, CDR1 MNHEY and CDR2 SVGAGI. The CDR3 is CVAERESTDTQYF. CDR3 bases: TGTGTCGCGGAGCGGGAAAGCACAGATACGCAGTATTTT.

The chain joins TRBV18 to TRBJ2-7, with TRBD2 matching over 8 bases. CDR3 length: 16 residues. V was clipped by 2 bases and J by 6 bases; unmatched bases: 12. Germline lookup yields CDR1 KGHSH and CDR2 LQKENI. CDR3 in amino acids: CASSPILAGSASEQYF. The CDR3 nucleotides are TGTGCCAGCTCACCAATATTAGCGGGGTCGGCCTCCGAGCAGTACTTC.

The chain couples TRBV7-2 to TRBJ2-3, with 11 bases lining up with TRBD1. V trimming: 5 bases; J trimming: 4 bases; junction bases outside the gene matches: 14. The CDR3 is 18 residues long. CDR1 SGHTA and CDR2 FQGNSA come from the germline V gene. The CDR3 DNA follows: TGTGCCAGCAGCCCCGCGGGGGGACAGGGGGGACTTCCAGATACGCAGTATTTT. Translation gives CASSPAGGQGGLPDTQYF. Filled out from reference TRBV7-2 and TRBJ2-3, the complete variable domain reads GAGVSQSPSNKVTEKGKDVELRCDPISGHTALYWYRQSLGQGLEFLIYFQGNSAPDKSGLPSDRFSAERTGGSVSTLTIQRTQQEDSAVYLCASSPAGGQGGLPDTQYFGPGTRLTVL.

The chain links TRBV29-1 to TRBJ2-7; 9 bases agree with TRBD1. The CDR3 runs to 15 residues. Germline CDR1 SQVTM, CDR2 ANQGSEA. The trim removed 7 bases at V and 7 bases at J, leaving 17 bases unmatched. The CDR3 spells CSGGTGRWGLGEQYF. Here the CDR3 DNA reads TGCAGCGGTGGGACAGGGAGATGGGGTCTGGGTGAGCAGTACTTC.

The chain is built from TRBV30 and TRBJ1-4; 7 bases fit TRBD1. Trimming took 8 bases from V and 8 from J; bases not matched to a gene: 11. CDR3 size: 13 residues. CDR1 and CDR2 from the germline V gene are GTSNPN and SVGIG (reference sequence). The CDR3 reads CAGPDRFGEKLFF. For the CDR3, the DNA is TGTGCCGGACCGGACAGGTTCGGGGAAAAACTGTTTTTT.

The rearrangement joins TRBV14 to TRBJ2-1; 10 bases fit TRBD2. V shed 3 bases, J shed 4 bases, and the junction held 3 bases outside the gene matches. Per germline, CDR1 SGHDN and CDR2 FVKESK. The CDR3 is made up of 15 amino acids. The CDR3 loop is CASSHGLAAYNEQFF. The DNA of the CDR3 is TGTGCCAGCAGCCATGGACTAGCGGCATACAATGAGCAGTTCTTC.

The rearrangement joins TRBV27 to TRBJ2-7, with D possibly being TRBD1 (6 bases). The CDR3 is 17 amino acids. Germline V gives CDR1 MNHEY, CDR2 SMNVEV (reference sequence). Trimming stripped 2 bases from V and 0 bases from J, with 17 bases between. This CDR3 is CASSLHPQGSGSYEQYF. The CDR3 DNA is TGTGCCAGCAGTTTACACCCTCAGGGGTCGGGCTCCTACGAGCAGTACTTC.

The table lists this clone with a count of one. The chain links TRBV7-2 to TRBJ1-1; TRBD1 is a possible D gene (6 bases). Trimming removed 5 bases from V and 8 bases from J, with 18 bases in between. The germline V gene has CDR1 SGHTA and CDR2 FQGNSA. CDR3 length equals 14 residues. The CDR3 here is CASSVGGALPEAFF. The CDR3 coding sequence is TGTGCCAGCAGCGTCGGGGGGGCGCTTCCCGAAGCTTTCTTT.

The gene calls are TRBV6-5 and TRBJ2-7, with 10 bases that match TRBD1. CDR1 is MNHEY and CDR2 is SVGAGI in the germline V gene. After removal of 4 bases from V and 12 bases from J, the junction contained 18 bases not matched to a gene. This CDR3 contains 16 residues. CDR3 residues: CASSSNPGTGALLRYF. In DNA form, the CDR3 reads TGTGCCAGCAGTTCCAATCCCGGGACAGGGGCCCTCCTCCGGTACTTC.

The count of this clone is one. The genes are TRBV19 and TRBJ1-4, with D uncertain. The CDR3 is 13 residues long. V was clipped by 7 bases and J by 5 bases, with 11 bases between them. Germline assignment: CDR1 LNHDA and CDR2 SQIVND (reference sequence). The CDR3 here is CASTEYGNEKLFF. The CDR3 nucleotides read TGTGCCAGTACTGAGTACGGGAATGAAAAACTGTTTTTT.

The rearrangement uses TRBV28 and TRBJ1-5; D remains unclear. The CDR3 is made up of 11 amino acids. Germline loops: CDR1 MDHEN, CDR2 SYDVKM. Trimming removed 6 bases from V and 6 bases from J, with 6 bases in between. The CDR3 here is CASRTAQPQHF. Written as DNA, the CDR3 is TGTGCCAGCAGAACAGCTCAGCCCCAGCATTTT.

Only a few counts were recorded for this clone. V gene TRBV3-1 (or the pseudogene TRBV3-2) combines with J gene TRBJ2-7; no clear D gene. V was trimmed by 3 bases and J by 6 bases, leaving 6 bases between them. The CDR3 has 11 residues. CDR1 is LGHDT and CDR2 is YNNKEL in the germline V gene (reference sequence). CDR3 sequence (DNA): TGTGCCAGCAGCCATACCAGCGAGCAGTACTTC. This encodes CASSHTSEQYF.

This clone was observed a single time. The V gene is TRBV29-1, the J gene TRBJ2-7; 10 nucleotides align to TRBD2. CDR3 length: 13 residues. Germline loops: CDR1 SQVTM, CDR2 ANQGSEA. The ends lost 4 bases at V and 6 bases at J; junction bases unmatched: 6. CDR3 nucleotide sequence: TGCAGCGTTGGGGCTAGCGGGAGCGGCGAGCAGTACTTC. Protein product: CSVGASGSGEQYF.

This clone was recorded once. This sequence joins TRBV18 and TRBJ2-1, with 8 positions matching TRBD2. The CDR3 is 15 amino acids. Germline CDR1 is KGHSH and CDR2 is LQKENI. The trim removed 4 bases at V and 7 bases at J, leaving 9 bases unmatched. CDR3 coding DNA: TGTGCCAGCTCACTACCGGGACTAGGGGAGAATGAGCAGTTCTTC. This encodes CASSLPGLGENEQFF. The variable domain in full, completed from reference TRBV18 and TRBJ2-1, reads NAGVMQNPRHLVRRRGQEARLRCSPMKGHSHVYWYRQLPEEGLKFMVYLQKENIIDESGMPKERFSAEFPKEGPSILRIQQVVRGDSAAYFCASSLPGLGENEQFFGPGTRLTVL.

The V gene is TRBV4-3, the J gene TRBJ2-3, with unresolved D. The CDR3 consists of 14 residues. V lost 0 bases, J lost 6 bases, and 10 bases lay in between. In germline, CDR1 is LGHNA, CDR2 YSLEER. The CDR3 sequence is CASSQDINADTQYF. The CDR3 nucleotides read TGCGCCAGCAGCCAAGATATTAATGCGGATACGCAGTATTTT.

This chain uses TRBV6-2 or TRBV6-3 with TRBJ1-5; 8 bases match TRBD1. CDR1 and CDR2 from the germline V gene are MNHEY and SVGEGT. Trimming cost V 5 bases and J 2 bases; bases outside gene matches: 5. CDR3 length: 15 amino acids. The CDR3, as DNA: TGTGCCAGCAGTACGACAGGGGAGGGCAATCAGCCCCAGCATTTT. This codes for CASSTTGEGNQPQHF.

The V gene is TRBV7-9, the J gene TRBJ2-7, with 9 bases that match TRBD1. V was clipped by 7 bases and J by 2 bases; unmatched bases: 6. CDR1 and CDR2 from the germline V gene are SEHNR and FQNEAQ (reference sequence). The CDR3 runs to 14 residues. CDR3 sequence (DNA): TGTGCCAGCACCGGGGGGACAGGGACCTACGAGCAGTACTTC. Its protein product is CASTGGTGTYEQYF.

The genes are TRBV7-9 and TRBJ2-7; TRBD2 matches 7 bases. Germline V gene lookup returns CDR1 SEHNR and CDR2 FQNEAQ (reference sequence). The CDR3 has 14 residues. Losses at the gene ends were 1 base for V and 6 bases for J; bases not matched to a gene: 6. Here the CDR3 DNA reads TGTGCCAGCAGCTTAGGACTAGCTGTGGGCGAGCAGTACTTC. Translation: CASSLGLAVGEQYF.

The chain employs TRBV10-2 and TRBJ1-1; the match to TRBD1 covers 7 bases. Germline lookup yields CDR1 WSHSY and CDR2 SAAADI. V shed 8 bases and J 4 bases; nucleotides not matched to a gene: 10. The CDR3 is 14 residues long. CDR3 region: CASGKTGWVTEAFF. CDR3 DNA sequence: TGCGCCAGCGGGAAGACAGGGTGGGTCACTGAAGCTTTCTTT.

CDR3 amino acids: CASSQRGLLNEQFF. The DNA of the CDR3 is TGCGCCAGCAGCCAAAGGGGACTGCTCAATGAGCAGTTCTTC. The chain combines TRBV4-1 with TRBJ2-1, with a possible D match to TRBD2 (6 bases). V lost 2 bases and J lost 6, with 11 bases in between. CDR3 length: 14 residues. CDR1 and CDR2 (germline): MGHRA, YSYEKL.

The chain has TRBV27 and TRBJ2-7, with 10 bases identical to TRBD1. V was pared by 6 bases and J by 5 bases, with 4 bases of the junction left unmatched. Looked up from germline, CDR1 is MNHEY and CDR2 is SMNVEV (reference sequence). There are 13 residues in the CDR3. CDR3 bases: TGTGCCAGCAGGGGGACAGGGGAACACGAGCAGTACTTC. Encoded protein: CASRGTGEHEQYF.

The chain employs TRBV12-2 and TRBJ1-1; TRBD1 is the table's D call and was not checked against the DNA. TRBV12-2 is a pseudogene. The CDR3 runs 12 residues. For the CDR3, the DNA is TGTGCGGCAGGGGGGATAAACACTGAAGCTTTCTTT. It yields the protein CAAGGINTEAFF.

The chain couples TRBV19 to TRBJ1-6, with a possible D match to TRBD1 (6 bases). This CDR3 is 15 amino acids long. Germline CDR1 reads LNHDA; CDR2 reads SQIVND (reference sequence). Trimming cost V 5 bases and J 9 bases, with 17 bases left between them. The CDR3 DNA sequence: TGTGCCAGTAGTGCTACACAGGGTCTTGGTTCACCCCTCCACTTT. Its protein is CASSATQGLGSPLHF.

A few counts support this clone. At one end the junction does not follow the germline gene, possibly because of a read error. V and J are TRBV7-9 and TRBJ1-5, with 8 bases matching TRBD1. The CDR3 totals 13 residues. Germline assignment: CDR1 SEHNR and CDR2 FQNEAQ (reference sequence). The CDR3 nucleotides read TGTGCCAGCAGCTCAGGGGGCAATCAGCTCCAGCATTTT. It specifies CASSSGGNQLQHF.

The J gene is TRBJ2-2, the V gene TRBV2; 9 bases match TRBD1. The CDR3 extends over 14 amino acids. The ends lost 10 bases at V and 1 base at J; junction bases unmatched: 4. Germline CDR1 SNHLY, CDR2 FYNNEI. CDR3 in DNA: TGTGCCACAAGACAGGGGGAGAACACCGGGGAGCTGTTTTTT. This sequence encodes CATRQGENTGELFF.